The rows below give T cell receptor beta chains drawn from one sample of a study of blood T cell repertoires in COVID-19. TCRdb keeps only in-frame clones here, not all; method: immunoSEQ multiplex PCR. The sample shows about 200,000 clones, about nine tenths of them seen only once. Sequencing was carried out using peripheral blood. The receptors originated from a man between 18 and 35 years old with active or convalescent COVID-19. Each CDR3 is given with its conserved first and last residue. A D gene is named only where the DNA matches it firmly. Only part of the rows carry a size: once, few, many, or a class if the clone is expanded.

TRBV3-1/TRBV3-2	.	.	TRBJ1-1	14	CASSQVGAGSEAFF	TGTGCCAGCAGCCAAGTGGGGGCAGGGAGCGAAGCTTTCTTT
TRBV9	TRBD2	.	TRBJ2-7	14	CASSVASGSYEQYF	TGTGCCAGCAGCGTAGCTAGCGGGTCCTACGAGCAGTACTTC
TRBV12-3/TRBV12-4	.	.	TRBJ1-2	13	CASSIQGPYGYTF	TGTGCCAGCAGTATACAGGGACCCTATGGCTACACCTTC
TRBV10-1	TRBD2	.	TRBJ2-7	16	CAGLGLAGDGYYEQYF	TGCGCCGGACTTGGACTAGCGGGAGATGGCTACTACGAGCAGTACTTC
TRBV19	TRBD2	once	TRBJ2-1	16	CASSRQGLAGYNEQFF	TGTGCCAGTAGTAGACAGGGACTAGCGGGTTACAATGAGCAGTTCTTC
TRBV5-4	TRBD2	.	TRBJ2-1	16	CASSGRTSGSYNEQFF	TGTGCCAGCAGCGGCCGGACTAGCGGTTCCTACAATGAGCAGTTCTTC
TRBV30	.	few	TRBJ2-2	14	CAWSVELASGELFF	TGTGCCTGGAGTGTGGAGCTAGCCTCCGGGGAGCTGTTTTTT
TRBV6-1	.	.	TRBJ1-5	14	CASSERTGNQPQHF	TGTGCCAGCAGTGAACGTACGGGGAACCAGCCCCAGCATTTT
TRBV6-5	TRBD1	.	TRBJ1-6	12	CASRDRGSPLHF	TGTGCCAGCAGGGACAGGGGCTCACCCCTCCACTTT
TRBV3-1/TRBV3-2	.	.	TRBJ1-3	12	CASSQVGNTIYF	TGTGCCAGCAGCCAAGTAGGAAACACCATATATTTT
TRBV10-3	TRBD2	.	TRBJ2-1	12	CAIRAGVNEQFF	TGTGCCATCAGAGCGGGGGTAAATGAGCAGTTCTTC